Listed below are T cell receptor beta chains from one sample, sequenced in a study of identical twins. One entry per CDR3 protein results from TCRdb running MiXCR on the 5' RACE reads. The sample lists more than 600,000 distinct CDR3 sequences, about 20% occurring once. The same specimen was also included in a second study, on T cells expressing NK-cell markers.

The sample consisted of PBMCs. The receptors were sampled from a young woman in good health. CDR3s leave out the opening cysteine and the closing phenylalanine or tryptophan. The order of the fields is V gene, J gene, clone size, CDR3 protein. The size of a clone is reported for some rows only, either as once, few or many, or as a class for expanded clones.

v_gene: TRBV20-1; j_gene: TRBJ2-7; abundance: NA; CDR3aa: SARALAGLSSYEQY
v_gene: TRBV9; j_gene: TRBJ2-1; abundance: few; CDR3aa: ASSVEIAGVPQF
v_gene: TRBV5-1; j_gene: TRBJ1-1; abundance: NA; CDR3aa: ASDVGQGGTEAF
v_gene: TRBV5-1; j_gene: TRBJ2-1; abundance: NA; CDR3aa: ASSLGLAGALLNEQF
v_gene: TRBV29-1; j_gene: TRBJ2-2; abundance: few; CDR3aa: SVDTGGANTGELF
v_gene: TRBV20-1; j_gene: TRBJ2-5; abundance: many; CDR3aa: SARDRRGQETQY
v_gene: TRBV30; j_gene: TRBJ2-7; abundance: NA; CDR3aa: AWSVLISEQY
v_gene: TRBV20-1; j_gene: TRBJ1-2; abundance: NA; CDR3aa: SARGFYGYT
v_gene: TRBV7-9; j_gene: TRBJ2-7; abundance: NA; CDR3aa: ASSFSGGEYEQY
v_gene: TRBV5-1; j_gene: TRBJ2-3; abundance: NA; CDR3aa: ASSLAPGGTRRTDTQY
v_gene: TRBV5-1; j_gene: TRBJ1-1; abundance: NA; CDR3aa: ASSPASNTEAF
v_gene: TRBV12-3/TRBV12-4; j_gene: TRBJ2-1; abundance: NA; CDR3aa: ASSWNPRTQWEGEQF
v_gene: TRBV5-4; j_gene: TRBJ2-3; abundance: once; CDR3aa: ASSWGLAGGPLRADTQY
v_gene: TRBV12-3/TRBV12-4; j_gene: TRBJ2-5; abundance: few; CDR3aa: ASRTGEAFRGETQY
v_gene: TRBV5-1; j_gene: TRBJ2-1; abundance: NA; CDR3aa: ASSLPRTTNEQF
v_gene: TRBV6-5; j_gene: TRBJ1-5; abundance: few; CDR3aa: ASSTETGSNQPQH
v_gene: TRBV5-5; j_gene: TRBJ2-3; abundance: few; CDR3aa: ASGSGISTDTQY
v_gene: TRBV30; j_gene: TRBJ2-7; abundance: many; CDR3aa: AWSIGGNVHEQY
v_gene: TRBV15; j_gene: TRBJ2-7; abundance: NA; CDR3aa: ATSTRTSVYEQY
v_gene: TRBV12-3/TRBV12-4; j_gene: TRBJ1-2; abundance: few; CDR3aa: ASTPWWAGPNYGYT
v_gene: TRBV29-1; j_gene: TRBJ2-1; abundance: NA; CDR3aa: SVPRTGRSYNEQF
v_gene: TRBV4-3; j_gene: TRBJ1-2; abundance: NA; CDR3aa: ASSQDVDGRGYT
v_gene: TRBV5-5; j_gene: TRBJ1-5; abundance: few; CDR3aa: ASSLVLQGGASNQPQH
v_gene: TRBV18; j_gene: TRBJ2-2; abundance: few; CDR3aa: ASSPQGLGSNTGELF
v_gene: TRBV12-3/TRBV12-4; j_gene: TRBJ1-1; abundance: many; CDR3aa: ASRPGTVNTEAF
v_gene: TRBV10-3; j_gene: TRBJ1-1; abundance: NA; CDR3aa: AISGSNTEAF
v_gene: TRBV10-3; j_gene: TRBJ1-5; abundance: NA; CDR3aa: AISQGQYSNQPQH
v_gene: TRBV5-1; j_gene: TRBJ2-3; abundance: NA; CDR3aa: ASSIQGYTDTQY
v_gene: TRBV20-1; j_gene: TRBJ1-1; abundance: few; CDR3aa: SAVLSLGTEAF
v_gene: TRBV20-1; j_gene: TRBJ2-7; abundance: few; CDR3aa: SAERGASYEQY
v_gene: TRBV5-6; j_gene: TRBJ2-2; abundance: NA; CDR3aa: ASSSGTFYTGELF
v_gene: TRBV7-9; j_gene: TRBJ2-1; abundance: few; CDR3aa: ASSNGLGPPQQF
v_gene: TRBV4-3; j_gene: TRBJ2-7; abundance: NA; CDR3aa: ASSQDVQGFYEQY
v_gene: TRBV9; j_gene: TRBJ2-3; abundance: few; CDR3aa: ASSGLAGGTDTQY
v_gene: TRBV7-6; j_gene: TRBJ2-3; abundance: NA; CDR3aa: ASSRVPGGLKDTQY
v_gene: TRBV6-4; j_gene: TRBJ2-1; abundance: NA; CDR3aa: ASSDWADRGSTPGEQF
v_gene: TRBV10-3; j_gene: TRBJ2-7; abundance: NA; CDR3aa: AISVTSRYEQY
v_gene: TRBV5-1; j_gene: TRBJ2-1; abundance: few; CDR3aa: ASSQEGASYNEQF
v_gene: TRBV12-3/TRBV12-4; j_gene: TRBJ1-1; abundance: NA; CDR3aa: ASSPWGPTGSKGTEAF
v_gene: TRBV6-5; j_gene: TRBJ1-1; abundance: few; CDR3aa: ASSYARATEAF
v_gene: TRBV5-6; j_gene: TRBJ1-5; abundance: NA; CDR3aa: ASRSSRSLRDQPQH
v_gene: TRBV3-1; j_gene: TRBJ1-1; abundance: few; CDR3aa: ASNRPGGGSTEAF
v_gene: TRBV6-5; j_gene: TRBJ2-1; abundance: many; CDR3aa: ASSYGRGSYNEQF
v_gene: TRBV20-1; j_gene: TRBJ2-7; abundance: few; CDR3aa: SARAPDASYEQY
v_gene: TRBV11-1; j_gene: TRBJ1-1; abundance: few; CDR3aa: ASSLVPGSNTEAF
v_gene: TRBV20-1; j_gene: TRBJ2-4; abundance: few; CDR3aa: SAREGTGVDIQY
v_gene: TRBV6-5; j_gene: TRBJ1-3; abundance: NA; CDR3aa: ASSYSDRVAGNTIY
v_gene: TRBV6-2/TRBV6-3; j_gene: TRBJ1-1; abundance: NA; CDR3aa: ASSFDVGTEAF
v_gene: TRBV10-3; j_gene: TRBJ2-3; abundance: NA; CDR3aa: AIGPGTGKTDTQY
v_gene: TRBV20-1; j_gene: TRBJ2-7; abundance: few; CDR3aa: SALRTGVEEQY
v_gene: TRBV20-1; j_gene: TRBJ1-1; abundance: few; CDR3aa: SAQPRGKNTEAF
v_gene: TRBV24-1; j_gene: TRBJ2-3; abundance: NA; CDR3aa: ATSDAGVTDTQY
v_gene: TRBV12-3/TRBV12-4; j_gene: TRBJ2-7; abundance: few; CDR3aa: ASRISSGRDDEQY
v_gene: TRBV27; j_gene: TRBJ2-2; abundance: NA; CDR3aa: ASSLWSNTGELF
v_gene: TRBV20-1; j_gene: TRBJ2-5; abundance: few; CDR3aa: SARVNPIQETQY
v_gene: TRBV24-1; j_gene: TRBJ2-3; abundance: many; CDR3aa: ATSERDTQY
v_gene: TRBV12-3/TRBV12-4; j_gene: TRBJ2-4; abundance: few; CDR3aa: ASSLSGSKNIQY